A selection of T cell receptor beta chains follows, all from one sample in a study of blood T cell repertoires in COVID-19. The protocol was immunoSEQ multiplex PCR, while the TCRdb copy is restricted to in-frame clones and leaves out a portion. The table lists 55,000 to 70,000 clones, 88% of them singletons. The sample taken for sequencing was peripheral blood. The receptors were gathered from a woman in her sixties with COVID-19, enrolled during active disease. Each CDR3 is given with its conserved first and last residue. Each record gives: V gene, clone size, D gene, J gene, CDR3 DNA, CDR3 protein. A D gene is named only where the DNA matches it firmly. Rows may omit the clone size; those that give it use once, few, many or a size class.

>TRBV10-3|-|-|TRBJ1-1
TGTGCCATCAGCAGGCAGGGGACGCGGAGCACTGAAGCTTTCTTT
CAISRQGTRSTEAFF
>TRBV7-9|-|TRBD2|TRBJ2-3
TGTGCCAGCTGGGCTAGCGGGAGCACAGATACGCAGTATTTT
CASWASGSTDTQYF
>TRBV12-3/TRBV12-4|-|-|TRBJ2-3
TGTGCCAGCAGTTTGGGTAGCGAAGATACGCAGTATTTT
CASSLGSEDTQYF
>TRBV24-1|-|TRBD2|TRBJ2-1
TGTGCCACCAGTGACATAGCGGGGAACTCCTACAATGAGCAGTTCTTC
CATSDIAGNSYNEQFF
>TRBV9|-|-|TRBJ2-5
TGTGCCAGCAGCGCGGAGGATGCGCTATTCGGACCCCCACAAGAGACCCAGTACTTC
CASSAEDALFGPPQETQYF
>TRBV7-2|-|-|TRBJ2-2
TGTGCCAGCAGCTCGGGGTGGACCGGGGAGCTGTTTTTT
CASSSGWTGELFF
>TRBV6-5|-|-|TRBJ2-2
TGTGCCAGCACCGCTCTTCGACATTACCGGGAGCTGTTTTTT
CASTALRHYRELFF
>TRBV4-3|-|-|TRBJ2-5
TGCGCCAGCAGCCACCGGGAGCAAGAGACCCAGTACTTC
CASSHREQETQYF
>TRBV28|medium-sized|-|TRBJ2-1
TGTGCCAGCAGTTTCGCGGTTTTTGGGTATGAGCAGTTCTTC
CASSFAVFGYEQFF
>TRBV6-5|-|-|TRBJ1-5
TGTGCCAGCACAGGGGACGATCAGCCCCAGCATTTT
CASTGDDQPQHF
>TRBV7-8|-|TRBD2|TRBJ2-3
TGTGCCAGCAGCTTTACTAGCGGTTCCCGCACAGATACGCAGTATTTT
CASSFTSGSRTDTQYF
>TRBV7-9|-|TRBD1|TRBJ1-2
TGTGCCAGCAGCCCGCGGGACAGTCTATGGGATGGCTACACCTTC
CASSPRDSLWDGYTF
>TRBV5-1|-|TRBD1|TRBJ1-1
TGCGCCAGCAGCAAGGACAGGTTTGATGGTGAAGCTTTCTTT
CASSKDRFDGEAFF
>TRBV28|-|TRBD1|TRBJ2-5
TGTGCCAGCACGACAGGGGGGGAGGAGACCCAGTACTTC
CASTTGGEETQYF
>TRBV27|-|-|TRBJ2-7
TGTGCCAGCAGTTTCGGGCCCAGGGGCTACGAGCAGTACTTC
CASSFGPRGYEQYF
>TRBV13|-|TRBD1|TRBJ1-5
TGTGCCAGCAGCCTACGGGACAGGGGTGGCAATCAGCCCCAGCATTTT
CASSLRDRGGNQPQHF
>TRBV7-8|-|TRBD2|TRBJ2-1
TGTGCCAGCAGCCAGACTAGCGGATGGGGGGAGCAGTTCTTC
CASSQTSGWGEQFF
>TRBV7-9|-|-|TRBJ1-6
TGTGCCAGCAGCTTAGCCTCAGCTAGCTCCTATAATTCACCCCTCCACTTT
CASSLASASSYNSPLHF
>TRBV7-9|-|-|TRBJ1-3
TGTGCCAGCAGCTTACCTCAACAGGGATCGGGAAACACCATATATTTT
CASSLPQQGSGNTIYF
>TRBV7-9|-|-|TRBJ1-1
TGTGCCAGCAGCTCATCTGGAGGGATCACTGAAGCTTTCTTT
CASSSSGGITEAFF
>TRBV28|-|TRBD1|TRBJ2-5
TGTGCCAGCAGTCCCGGGGACAGGCAAGAGACCCAGTACTTC
CASSPGDRQETQYF
>TRBV9|-|-|TRBJ1-2
TGTGCCAGCAGCGCGGAACCAACAGGGAACTATGGCTACACCTTC
CASSAEPTGNYGYTF
>TRBV7-2|-|TRBD2|TRBJ2-5
TGTGCCAGCAGCACGGGACTAGGAGGGGAGACCCAGTACTTC
CASSTGLGGETQYF
>TRBV7-2|-|TRBD2|TRBJ2-7
TGTGCCAGCAGCTTAGGCTCTAGCGGGATCTACGAGCAGTACTTC
CASSLGSSGIYEQYF
>TRBV7-2|-|-|TRBJ1-2
TGTGCCAGCAGCTTACGGGGGAGCTATGGCTACACCTTC
CASSLRGSYGYTF
>TRBV4-1|-|TRBD2|TRBJ2-7
TGCGCCAGCAGCCCCAGCGGGACCAGCTCCTACGAGCAGTACTTC
CASSPSGTSSYEQYF
>TRBV7-2|once|TRBD1|TRBJ2-3
TGTGCCAGCAGCCTGGGACAGGGTACAGATACGCAGTATTTT
CASSLGQGTDTQYF
>TRBV27|-|TRBD1|TRBJ1-2
TGTGCCAGCAGTCCGGGGACAGGGGGCGACCCAGGAGGCTACACCTTC
CASSPGTGGDPGGYTF
>TRBV6-5|-|-|TRBJ2-1
TGTGCCAGCAGTTACTCGGAGCTAGCAGGTTACAATGAGCAGTTCTTC
CASSYSELAGYNEQFF
>TRBV7-2|-|-|TRBJ2-1
TGTGCCAGCAGCCCTTTAGCGGCGGACTACAATGAGCAGTTCTTC
CASSPLAADYNEQFF
>TRBV7-9|-|TRBD2|TRBJ2-2
TGTGCCAGCAGCTTAAGACTAGCGGGAGGGCCGACAAACACCGGGGAGCTGTTTTTT
CASSLRLAGGPTNTGELFF
>TRBV5-4|-|TRBD1|TRBJ2-5
TGTGCCAGCAGCCGACAGGGGGCTGGGGAGACCCAGTACTTC
CASSRQGAGETQYF
>TRBV7-9|-|-|TRBJ1-4
TGTGCCAGCAGCTTAATGGATAGCGCTAATGAAAAACTGTTTTTT
CASSLMDSANEKLFF
>TRBV5-1|once|TRBD1|TRBJ1-2
TGCGCCAGCAGGGACGGGACAGGGTATGGCTACACCTTC
CASRDGTGYGYTF
>TRBV3-1/TRBV3-2|-|-|TRBJ2-1
TGTGCCAGCAGCCAACGGGAGAATGAGCAGTTCTTC
CASSQRENEQFF
>TRBV19|-|TRBD1|TRBJ1-4
TGTGCCAGTAGTTTGGACAGGGGAAATGAAAAACTGTTTTTT
CASSLDRGNEKLFF
>TRBV10-3|-|TRBD1|TRBJ2-7
TGTGCCATCCGGACAGGGGCAGGCGAGCAGTACTTC
CAIRTGAGEQYF
>TRBV5-4|-|TRBD2|TRBJ2-2
TGTGCCAGCAGCTTAGCGGGGGGGTCGTCCGGGGAGCTGTTTTTT
CASSLAGGSSGELFF
>TRBV30|-|-|TRBJ2-5
TGTGCCTGGAGAGCTAGCGCGGAGACCCAGTACTTC
CAWRASAETQYF
>TRBV7-2|-|TRBD2|TRBJ2-1
TGTGCCAGCAGCTTAGTGGCTAGCGGGAGGTCATACAATGAGCAGTTCTTC
CASSLVASGRSYNEQFF